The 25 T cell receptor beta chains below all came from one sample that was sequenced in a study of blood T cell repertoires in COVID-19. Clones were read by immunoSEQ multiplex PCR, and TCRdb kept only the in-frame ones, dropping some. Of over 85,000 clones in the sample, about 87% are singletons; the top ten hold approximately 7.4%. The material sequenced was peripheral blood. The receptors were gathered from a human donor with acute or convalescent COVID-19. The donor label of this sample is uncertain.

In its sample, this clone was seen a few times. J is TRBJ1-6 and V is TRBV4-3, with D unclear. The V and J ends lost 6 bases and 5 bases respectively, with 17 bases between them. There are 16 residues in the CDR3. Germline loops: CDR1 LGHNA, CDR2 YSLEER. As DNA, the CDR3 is TGCGCCAGCAGGCCCGGGAGATGGGTCCATAATTCACCCCTCCACTTT. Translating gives CASRPGRWVHNSPLHF.

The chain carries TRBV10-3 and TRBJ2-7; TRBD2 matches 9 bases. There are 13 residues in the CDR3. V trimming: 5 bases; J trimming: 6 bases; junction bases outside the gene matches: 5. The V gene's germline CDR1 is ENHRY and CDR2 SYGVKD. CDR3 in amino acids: CAISRTSDAEQYF. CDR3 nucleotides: TGTGCCATCAGTCGGACTAGCGATGCCGAGCAGTACTTC.

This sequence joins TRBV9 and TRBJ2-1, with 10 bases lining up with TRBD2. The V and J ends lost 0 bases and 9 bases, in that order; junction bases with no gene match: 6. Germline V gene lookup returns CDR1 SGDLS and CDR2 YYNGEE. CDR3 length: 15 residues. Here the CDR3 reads CASSVVSGGAGEQFF. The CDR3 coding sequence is TGTGCCAGCAGCGTAGTAAGCGGGGGGGCGGGTGAGCAGTTCTTC.

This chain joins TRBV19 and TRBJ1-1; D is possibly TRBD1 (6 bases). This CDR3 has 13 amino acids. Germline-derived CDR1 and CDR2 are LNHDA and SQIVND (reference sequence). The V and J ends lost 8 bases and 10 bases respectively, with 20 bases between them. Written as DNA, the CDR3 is TGTGCCAGTTCACTGGGGGCGCCGAGTGGAGCTTTCTTT. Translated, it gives CASSLGAPSGAFF.

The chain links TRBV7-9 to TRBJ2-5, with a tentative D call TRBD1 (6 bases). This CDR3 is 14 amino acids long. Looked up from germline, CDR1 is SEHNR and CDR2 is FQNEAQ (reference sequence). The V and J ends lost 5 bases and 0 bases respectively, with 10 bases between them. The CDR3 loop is CASSLQGYQETQYF. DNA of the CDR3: TGTGCCAGCAGCCTACAGGGTTACCAAGAGACCCAGTACTTC.

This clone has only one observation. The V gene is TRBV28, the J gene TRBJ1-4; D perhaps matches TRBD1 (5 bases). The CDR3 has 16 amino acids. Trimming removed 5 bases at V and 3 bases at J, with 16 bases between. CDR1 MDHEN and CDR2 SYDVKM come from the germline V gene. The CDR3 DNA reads TGTGCCAGCAGTCCCGCCCTGGGAGGGGCTAATGAAAAACTGTTTTTT. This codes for CASSPALGGANEKLFF.

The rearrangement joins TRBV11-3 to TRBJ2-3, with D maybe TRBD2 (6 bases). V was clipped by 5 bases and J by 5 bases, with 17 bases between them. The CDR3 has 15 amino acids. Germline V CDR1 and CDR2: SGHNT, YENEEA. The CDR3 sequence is CASSLAWGEVDTQYF. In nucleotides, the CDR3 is TGTGCCAGCAGCCTAGCGTGGGGCGAGGTAGATACGCAGTATTTT.

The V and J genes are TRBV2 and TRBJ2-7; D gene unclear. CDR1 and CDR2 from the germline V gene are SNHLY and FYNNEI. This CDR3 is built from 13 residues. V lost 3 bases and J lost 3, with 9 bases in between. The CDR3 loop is CASSDPRVYEQYF. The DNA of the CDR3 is TGTGCCAGCAGTGACCCCCGGGTCTACGAGCAGTACTTC.

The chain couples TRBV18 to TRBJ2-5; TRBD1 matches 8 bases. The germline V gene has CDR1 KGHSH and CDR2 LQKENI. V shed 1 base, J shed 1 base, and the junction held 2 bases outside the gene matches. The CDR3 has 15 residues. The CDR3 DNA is TGTGCCAGCTCACCACGGGACAGGTTCCAAGAGACCCAGTACTTC. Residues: CASSPRDRFQETQYF.

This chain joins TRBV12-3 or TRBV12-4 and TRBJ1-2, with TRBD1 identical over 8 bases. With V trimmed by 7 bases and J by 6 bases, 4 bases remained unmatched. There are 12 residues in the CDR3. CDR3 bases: TGTGCCAGCATCCCGACAGGGGATGGCTACACCTTC. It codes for CASIPTGDGYTF.

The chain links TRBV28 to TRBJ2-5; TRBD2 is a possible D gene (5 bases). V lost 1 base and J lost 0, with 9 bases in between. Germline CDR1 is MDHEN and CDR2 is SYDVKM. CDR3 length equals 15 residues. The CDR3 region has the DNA TGTGCCAGCAGTTTATCGGGAAAAAACCAAGAGACCCAGTACTTC. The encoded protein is CASSLSGKNQETQYF.

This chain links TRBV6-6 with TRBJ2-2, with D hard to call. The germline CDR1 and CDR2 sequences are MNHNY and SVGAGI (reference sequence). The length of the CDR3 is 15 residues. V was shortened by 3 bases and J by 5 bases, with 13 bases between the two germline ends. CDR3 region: CASSYSGPGTGELFF. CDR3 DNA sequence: TGTGCCAGCAGTTATAGTGGGCCAGGTACCGGGGAGCTGTTTTTT.

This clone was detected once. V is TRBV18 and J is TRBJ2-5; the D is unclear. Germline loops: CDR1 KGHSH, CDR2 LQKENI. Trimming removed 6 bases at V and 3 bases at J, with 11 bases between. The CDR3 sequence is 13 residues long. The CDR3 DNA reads TGTGCCAGCTCCCAAGTTTTAGAAGAGACCCAGTACTTC. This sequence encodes CASSQVLEETQYF.

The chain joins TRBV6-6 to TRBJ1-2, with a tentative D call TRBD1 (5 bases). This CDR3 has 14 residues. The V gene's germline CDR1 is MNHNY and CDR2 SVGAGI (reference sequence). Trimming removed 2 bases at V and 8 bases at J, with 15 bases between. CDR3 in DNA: TGTGCCAGCAGTTACGCCACCGGGGAGGGGGGCTACACCTTC. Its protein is CASSYATGEGGYTF.

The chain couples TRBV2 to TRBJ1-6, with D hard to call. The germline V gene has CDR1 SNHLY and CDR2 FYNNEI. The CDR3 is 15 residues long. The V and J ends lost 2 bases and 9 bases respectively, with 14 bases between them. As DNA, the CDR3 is TGTGCCAGCAGTGAATCAACTAGGGCTGGTTCACCCCTCCACTTT. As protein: CASSESTRAGSPLHF.

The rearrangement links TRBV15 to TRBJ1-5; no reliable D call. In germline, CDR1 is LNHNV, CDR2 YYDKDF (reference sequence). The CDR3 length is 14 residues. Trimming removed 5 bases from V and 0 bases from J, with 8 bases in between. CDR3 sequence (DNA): TGTGCCACCAGCCTAACAGTTAGCAATCAGCCCCAGCATTTT. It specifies CATSLTVSNQPQHF.

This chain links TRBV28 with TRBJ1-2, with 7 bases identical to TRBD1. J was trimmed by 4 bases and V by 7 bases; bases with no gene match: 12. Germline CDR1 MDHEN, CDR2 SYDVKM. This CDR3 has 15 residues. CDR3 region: CASTIEDRKIYGYTF. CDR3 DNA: TGTGCCAGCACCATTGAGGACAGGAAGATCTATGGCTACACCTTC.

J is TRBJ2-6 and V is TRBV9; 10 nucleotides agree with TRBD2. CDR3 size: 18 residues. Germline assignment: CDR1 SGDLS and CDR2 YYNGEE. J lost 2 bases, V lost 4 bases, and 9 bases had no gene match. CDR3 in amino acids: CASSIFQRGGPGANVLTF. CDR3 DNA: TGTGCCAGCAGCATTTTTCAGCGGGGGGGCCCTGGGGCCAACGTCCTGACTTTC.

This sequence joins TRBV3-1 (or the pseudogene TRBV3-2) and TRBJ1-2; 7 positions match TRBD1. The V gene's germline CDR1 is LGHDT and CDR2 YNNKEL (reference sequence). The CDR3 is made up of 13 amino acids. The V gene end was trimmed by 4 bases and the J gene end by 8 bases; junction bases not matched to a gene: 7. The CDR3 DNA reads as TGTGCCAGCAGCCGATCTTCAGGGGGAGGCTACACCTTC. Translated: CASSRSSGGGYTF.

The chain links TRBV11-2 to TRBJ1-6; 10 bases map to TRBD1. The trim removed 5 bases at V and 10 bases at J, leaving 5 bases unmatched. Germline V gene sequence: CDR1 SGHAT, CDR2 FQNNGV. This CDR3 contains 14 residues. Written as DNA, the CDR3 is TGTGCCAGCAGCCAGGGACAGGGGAACTCACCCCTCCACTTT. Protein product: CASSQGQGNSPLHF.

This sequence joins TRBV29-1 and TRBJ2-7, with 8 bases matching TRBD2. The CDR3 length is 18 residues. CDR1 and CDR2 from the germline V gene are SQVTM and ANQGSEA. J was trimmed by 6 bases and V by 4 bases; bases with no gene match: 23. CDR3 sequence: CSVAGDGGLALREGEQYF. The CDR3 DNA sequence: TGCAGCGTTGCTGGGGACGGAGGGTTGGCCCTACGGGAGGGCGAGCAGTACTTC.

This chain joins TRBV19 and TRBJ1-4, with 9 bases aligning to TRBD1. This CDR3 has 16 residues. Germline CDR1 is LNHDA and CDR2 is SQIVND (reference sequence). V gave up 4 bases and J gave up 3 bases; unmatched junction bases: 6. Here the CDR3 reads CASSSGQGNPNEKLFF. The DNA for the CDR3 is TGTGCCAGTAGTAGCGGACAGGGGAACCCTAATGAAAAACTGTTTTTT.

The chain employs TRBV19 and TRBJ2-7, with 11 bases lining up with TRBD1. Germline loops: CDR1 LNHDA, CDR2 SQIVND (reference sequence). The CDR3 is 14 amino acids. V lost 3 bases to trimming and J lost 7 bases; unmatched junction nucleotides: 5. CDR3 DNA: TGTGCCAGTAGTATGTCGGACAGGGGGCGAGAGCAGTACTTC. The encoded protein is CASSMSDRGREQYF.

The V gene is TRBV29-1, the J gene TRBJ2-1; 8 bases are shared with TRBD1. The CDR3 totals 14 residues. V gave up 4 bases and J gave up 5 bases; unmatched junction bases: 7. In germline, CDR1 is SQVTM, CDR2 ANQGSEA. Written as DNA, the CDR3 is TGCAGCGTTGCCCCTCGGACAGGGAACAATGAGCAGTTCTTC. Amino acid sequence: CSVAPRTGNNEQFF.

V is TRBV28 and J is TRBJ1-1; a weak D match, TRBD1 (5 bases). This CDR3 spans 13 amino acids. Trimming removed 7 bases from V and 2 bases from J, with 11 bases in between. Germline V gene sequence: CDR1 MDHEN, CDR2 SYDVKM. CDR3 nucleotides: TGTGCCAGCATCCCGCAGGGAAACACTGAAGCTTTCTTT. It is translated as CASIPQGNTEAFF. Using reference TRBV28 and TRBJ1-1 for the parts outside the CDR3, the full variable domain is DVKVTQSSRYLVKRTGEKVFLECVQDMDHENMFWYRQDPGLGLRLIYFSYDVKMKEKGDIPEGYSVSREKKERFSLILESASTNQTSMYLCASIPQGNTEAFFGQGTRLTVV.